Described below is a single TCR beta chain sequence and its context. The sample comes from a study of regulatory T cells in long-lasting Graves disease. Documented time point: persistent/refractory GD, antithyroid drugs over 5 years with positive TRAb. PBMC RNA was the source of the TCR library. Each patient gave around 8.1 milliliters of EDTA-anticoagulated peripheral blood. Both iRepertoire HTBI primers and Arm-PCR of CDR3 regions were used to build the TCR beta libraries. One entry per CDR3 protein results from TCRdb running MiXCR on the multiplex PCR reads. There are around 400,000 distinct CDR3 sequences in the sample; around 23% occur only once, and around 15% lies in the top ten. The sample in question was peripheral blood mononuclear cells (PBMCs), obtained when the disease was refractory, from a patient treated with antithyroid drugs. The receptor was isolated from a female donor with Graves disease.

Here the CDR3 reads CASSQEPGQETQYF. CDR3 DNA: TGCGCCAGCAGCCAAGAACCCGGACAAGAGACCCAGTACTTC. This chain links TRBV4-1 with TRBJ2-5; unclear D gene. The CDR3 has 14 residues. V was pared by 0 bases and J by 2 bases, with 7 bases between. CDR1 is MGHRA, CDR2 YSYEKL, per germline.